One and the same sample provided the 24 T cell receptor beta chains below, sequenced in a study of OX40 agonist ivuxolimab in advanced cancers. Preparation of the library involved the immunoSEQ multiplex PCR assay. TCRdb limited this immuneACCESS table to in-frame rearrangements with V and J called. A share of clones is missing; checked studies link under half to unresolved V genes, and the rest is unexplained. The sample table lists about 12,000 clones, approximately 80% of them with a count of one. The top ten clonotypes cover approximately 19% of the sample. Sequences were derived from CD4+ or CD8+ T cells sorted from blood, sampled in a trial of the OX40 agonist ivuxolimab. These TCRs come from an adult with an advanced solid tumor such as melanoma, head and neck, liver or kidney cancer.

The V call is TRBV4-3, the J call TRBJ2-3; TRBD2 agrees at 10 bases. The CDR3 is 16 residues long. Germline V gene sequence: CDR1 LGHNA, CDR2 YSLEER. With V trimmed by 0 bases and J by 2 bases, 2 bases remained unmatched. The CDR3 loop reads CASSQELAGTTDTQYF. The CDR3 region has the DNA TGCGCCAGCAGCCAAGAACTAGCGGGGACCACAGATACGCAGTATTTT.

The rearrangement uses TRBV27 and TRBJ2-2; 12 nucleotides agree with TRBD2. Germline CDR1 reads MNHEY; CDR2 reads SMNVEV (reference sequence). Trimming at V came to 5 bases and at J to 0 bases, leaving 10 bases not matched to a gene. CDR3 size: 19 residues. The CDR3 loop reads CASSAPGLAGIANTGELFF. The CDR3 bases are TGTGCCAGCAGTGCCCCGGGACTAGCGGGTATCGCGAACACCGGGGAGCTGTTTTTT.

CDR3 in DNA: TGTGCCAGCAGTCCCGCCGCTAGGGGCCTACTATACAATGAGCAGTTCTTC. It yields the protein CASSPAARGLLYNEQFF. The V gene is TRBV28, the J gene TRBJ2-1; perhaps TRBD1 as D (5 bases). Germline CDR1 MDHEN, CDR2 SYDVKM. The CDR3 loop spans 17 amino acids. V lost 5 bases and J 4 bases, leaving 21 bases between the germline ends.

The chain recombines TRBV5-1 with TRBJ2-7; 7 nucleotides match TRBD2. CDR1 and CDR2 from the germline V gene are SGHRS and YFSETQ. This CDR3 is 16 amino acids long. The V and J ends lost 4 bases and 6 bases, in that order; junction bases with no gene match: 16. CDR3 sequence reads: CASSPVVLARVVEQYF. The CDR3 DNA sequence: TGCGCCAGCAGCCCCGTGGTACTAGCGAGAGTCGTCGAGCAGTACTTC.

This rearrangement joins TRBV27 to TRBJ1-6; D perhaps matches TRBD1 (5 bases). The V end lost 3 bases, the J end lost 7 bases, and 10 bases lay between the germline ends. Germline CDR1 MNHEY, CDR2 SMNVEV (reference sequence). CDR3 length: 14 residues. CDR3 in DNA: TGTGCCAGCAGTTTCGGGGACTTGAATTCACCCCTCCACTTT. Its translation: CASSFGDLNSPLHF.

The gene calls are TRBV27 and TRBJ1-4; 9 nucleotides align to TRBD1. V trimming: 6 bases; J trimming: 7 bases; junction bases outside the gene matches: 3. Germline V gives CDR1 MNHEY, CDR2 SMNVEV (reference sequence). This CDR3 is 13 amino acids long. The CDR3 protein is CASSVTGGEKLFF. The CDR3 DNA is TGTGCCAGCAGCGTGACAGGGGGTGAAAAACTGTTTTTT.

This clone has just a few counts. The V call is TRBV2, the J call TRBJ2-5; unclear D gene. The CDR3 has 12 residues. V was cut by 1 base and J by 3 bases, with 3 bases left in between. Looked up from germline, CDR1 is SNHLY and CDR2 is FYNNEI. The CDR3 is CASSEVEETQYF. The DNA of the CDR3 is TGTGCCAGCAGTGAAGTAGAAGAGACCCAGTACTTC.

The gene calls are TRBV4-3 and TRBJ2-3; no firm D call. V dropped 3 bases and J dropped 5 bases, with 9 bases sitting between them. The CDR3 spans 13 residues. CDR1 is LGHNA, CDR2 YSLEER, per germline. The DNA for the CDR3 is TGCGCCAGCAGCCAGGTTAGGGAAGATACGCAGTATTTT. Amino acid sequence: CASSQVREDTQYF.

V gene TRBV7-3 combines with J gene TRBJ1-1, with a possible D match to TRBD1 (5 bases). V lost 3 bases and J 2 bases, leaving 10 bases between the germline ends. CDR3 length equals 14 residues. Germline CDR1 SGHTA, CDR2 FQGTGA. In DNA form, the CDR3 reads TGTGCCAGCAGCTTCACAGGTCCCAACACTGAAGCTTTCTTT. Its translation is CASSFTGPNTEAFF.

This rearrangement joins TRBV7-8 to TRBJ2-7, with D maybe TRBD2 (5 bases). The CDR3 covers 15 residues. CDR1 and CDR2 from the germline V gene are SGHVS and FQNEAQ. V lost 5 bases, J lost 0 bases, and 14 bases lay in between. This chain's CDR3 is CASSPSGPSSYEQYF. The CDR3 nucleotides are TGTGCCAGCAGCCCGAGCGGACCGAGCTCCTACGAGCAGTACTTC.

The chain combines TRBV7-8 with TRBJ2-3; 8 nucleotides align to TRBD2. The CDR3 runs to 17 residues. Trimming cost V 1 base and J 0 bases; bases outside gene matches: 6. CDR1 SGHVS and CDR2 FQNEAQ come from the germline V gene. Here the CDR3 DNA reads TGTGCCAGCAGCTTAGTAAGCGGGGGAAAGAGCACAGATACGCAGTATTTT. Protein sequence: CASSLVSGGKSTDTQYF.

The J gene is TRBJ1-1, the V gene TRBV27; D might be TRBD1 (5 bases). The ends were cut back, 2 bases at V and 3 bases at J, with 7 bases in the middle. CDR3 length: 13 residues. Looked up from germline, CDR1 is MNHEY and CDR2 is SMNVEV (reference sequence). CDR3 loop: CASSLKGHTEAFF. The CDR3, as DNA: TGTGCCAGCAGTTTAAAGGGACACACTGAAGCTTTCTTT.

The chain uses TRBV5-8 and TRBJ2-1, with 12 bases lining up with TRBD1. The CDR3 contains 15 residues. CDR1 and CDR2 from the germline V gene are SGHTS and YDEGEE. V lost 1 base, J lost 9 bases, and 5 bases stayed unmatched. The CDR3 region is CASSLTGQGAGEQFF. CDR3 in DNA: TGTGCCAGCAGCTTGACGGGACAGGGGGCCGGTGAGCAGTTCTTC.

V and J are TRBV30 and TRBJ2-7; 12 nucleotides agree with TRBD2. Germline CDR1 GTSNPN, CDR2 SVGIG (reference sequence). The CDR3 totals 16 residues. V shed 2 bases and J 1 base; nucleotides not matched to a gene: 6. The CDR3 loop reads CAWSPSSGRESYEQYF. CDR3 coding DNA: TGTGCCTGGAGTCCCTCTAGCGGGAGGGAGTCCTACGAGCAGTACTTC.

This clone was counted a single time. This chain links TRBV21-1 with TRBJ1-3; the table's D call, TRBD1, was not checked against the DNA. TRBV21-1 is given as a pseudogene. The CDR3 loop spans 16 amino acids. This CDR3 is CASSKADSPSGNTIYF. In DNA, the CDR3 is TGTGCCAGCAGCAAAGCTGACAGTCCCTCTGGAAACACCATATATTTT.

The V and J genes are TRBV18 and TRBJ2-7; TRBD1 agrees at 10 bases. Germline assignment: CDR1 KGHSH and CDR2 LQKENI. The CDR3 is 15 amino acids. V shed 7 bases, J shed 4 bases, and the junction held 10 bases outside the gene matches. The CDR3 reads CASFDRDRGGYEQYF. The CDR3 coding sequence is TGTGCCAGCTTTGACCGGGACAGGGGAGGATACGAGCAGTACTTC.

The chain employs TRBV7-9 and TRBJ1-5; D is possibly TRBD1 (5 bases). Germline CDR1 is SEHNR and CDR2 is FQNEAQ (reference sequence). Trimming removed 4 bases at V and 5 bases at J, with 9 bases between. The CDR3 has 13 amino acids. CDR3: CASSYLGDQPQHF. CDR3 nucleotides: TGTGCCAGCAGCTACCTGGGGGATCAGCCCCAGCATTTT.

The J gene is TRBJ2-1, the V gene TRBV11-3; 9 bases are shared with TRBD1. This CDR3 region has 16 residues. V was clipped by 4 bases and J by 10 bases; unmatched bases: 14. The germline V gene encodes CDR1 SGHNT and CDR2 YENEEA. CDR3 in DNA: TGTGCCAGCAGCTCCCAACGGGGGGACAGGGAGTGGGAGCAGTTCTTC. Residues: CASSSQRGDREWEQFF.

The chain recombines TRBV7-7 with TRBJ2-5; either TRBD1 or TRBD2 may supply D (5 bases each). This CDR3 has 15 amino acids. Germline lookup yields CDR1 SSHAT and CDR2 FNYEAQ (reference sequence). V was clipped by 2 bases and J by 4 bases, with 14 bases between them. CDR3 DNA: TGTGCCAGCAGCTTAAGAGGGGCCGGGTCAGAGACCCAGTACTTC. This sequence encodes CASSLRGAGSETQYF.

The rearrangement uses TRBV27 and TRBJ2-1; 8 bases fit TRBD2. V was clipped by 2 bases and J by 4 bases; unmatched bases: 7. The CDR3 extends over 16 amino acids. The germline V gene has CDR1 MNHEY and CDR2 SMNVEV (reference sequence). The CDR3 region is CASSLGASGSYNEQFF. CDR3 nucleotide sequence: TGTGCCAGCAGTTTAGGGGCTAGCGGGTCTTACAATGAGCAGTTCTTC.

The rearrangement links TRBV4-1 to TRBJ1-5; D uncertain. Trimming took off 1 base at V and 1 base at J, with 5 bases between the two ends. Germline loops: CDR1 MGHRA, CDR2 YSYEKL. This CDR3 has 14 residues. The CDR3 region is CASSQVHSNQPQHF. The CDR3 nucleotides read TGCGCCAGCAGCCAAGTTCACAGCAATCAGCCCCAGCATTTT.

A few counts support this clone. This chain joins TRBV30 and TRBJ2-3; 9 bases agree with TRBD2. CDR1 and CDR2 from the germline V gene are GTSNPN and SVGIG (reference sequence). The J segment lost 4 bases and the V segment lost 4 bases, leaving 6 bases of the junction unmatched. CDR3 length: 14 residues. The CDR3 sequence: CAWNRAGGADTQYF. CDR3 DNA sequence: TGTGCCTGGAATAGGGCGGGGGGGGCAGATACGCAGTATTTT.

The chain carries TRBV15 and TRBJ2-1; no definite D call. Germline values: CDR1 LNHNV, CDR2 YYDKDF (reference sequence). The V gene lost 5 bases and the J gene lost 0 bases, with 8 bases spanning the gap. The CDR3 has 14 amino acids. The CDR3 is CATSVQSSYNEQFF. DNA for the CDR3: TGTGCCACCAGCGTTCAGAGCTCCTACAATGAGCAGTTCTTC.

The CDR3 DNA reads TGCGCCAGCAGTGGCGGGGACAGGGGACTAGCGGCGCTCAACGAGCAGTACTTC. As protein: CASSGGDRGLAALNEQYF. The chain links TRBV10-1 to TRBJ2-7, with TRBD2 as a possible D gene (11 bases). V dropped 4 bases and J dropped 5 bases, with 27 bases sitting between them. CDR1 and CDR2 (germline): WNHNN, SYGVQD (reference sequence). The CDR3 consists of 18 residues.